This T cell receptor (beta chain) was retrieved from a study of T-cell memory formation after mild COVID-19. About the study: TCR clusters mostly belonged to single donors.

V was trimmed by 1 base and J by 2 bases, leaving 18 bases between them. The germline V gene encodes CDR1 SGHTA and CDR2 FQGNSA. The CDR3 contains 17 residues. TCRdb re-derived calls from the 5' RACE reads in MiXCR, one entry per CDR3 protein. The data contain some 250,000 distinct CDR3 sequences, roughly 10% of them singletons. Broader study findings: Researchers report contracting CD4+ clones mostly in CM and EM, with CD8+ clones in EMRA. The study detected some responding clones in pre-infection memory, suggesting cross-reactive memory joined.

The table lists this clonotype with many counts. The antigen is unknown. Material: PBMCs or a T cell subset sorted from them (not recorded which). The receptor comes from a man aged 18 to 29 who had mild COVID-19 (a few samples of this study predate the infection). Cell type and time point are not known. The V call is TRBV7-2, the J call TRBJ2-7; TRBD1 might be the D (6 bases). The CDR3 coding sequence is TGTGCCAGCAGCTTAGTCGGAGTGCCAGGGGCCCCCTACGAGCAGTACTTC. As protein: CASSLVGVPGAPYEQYF.